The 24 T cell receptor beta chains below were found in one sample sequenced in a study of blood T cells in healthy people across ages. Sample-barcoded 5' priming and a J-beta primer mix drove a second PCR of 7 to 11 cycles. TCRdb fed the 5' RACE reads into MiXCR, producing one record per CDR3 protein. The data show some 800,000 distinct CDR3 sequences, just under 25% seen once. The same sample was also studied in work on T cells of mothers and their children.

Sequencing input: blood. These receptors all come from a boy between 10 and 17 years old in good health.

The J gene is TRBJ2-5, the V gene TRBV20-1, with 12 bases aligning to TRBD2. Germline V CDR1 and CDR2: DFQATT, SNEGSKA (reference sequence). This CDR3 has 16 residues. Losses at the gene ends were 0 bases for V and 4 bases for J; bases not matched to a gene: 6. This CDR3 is CSARDPTSGSLETQYF. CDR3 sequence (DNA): TGCAGTGCTAGAGATCCGACTAGCGGGAGTCTAGAGACCCAGTACTTC.

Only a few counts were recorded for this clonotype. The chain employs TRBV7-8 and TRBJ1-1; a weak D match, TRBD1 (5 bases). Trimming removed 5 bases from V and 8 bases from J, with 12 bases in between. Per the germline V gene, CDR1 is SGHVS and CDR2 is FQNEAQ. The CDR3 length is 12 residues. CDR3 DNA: TGTGCCAGCAGCGGGGGTCCGGAGGAAGCTTTCTTT. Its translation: CASSGGPEEAFF. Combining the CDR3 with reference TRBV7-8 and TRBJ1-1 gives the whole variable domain GAGVSQSPRYKVAKRGQDVALRCDPISGHVSLFWYQQALGQGPEFLTYFQNEAQLDKSGLPSDRFFAERPEGSVSTLKIQRTQQEDSAVYLCASSGGPEEAFFGQGTRLTVV.

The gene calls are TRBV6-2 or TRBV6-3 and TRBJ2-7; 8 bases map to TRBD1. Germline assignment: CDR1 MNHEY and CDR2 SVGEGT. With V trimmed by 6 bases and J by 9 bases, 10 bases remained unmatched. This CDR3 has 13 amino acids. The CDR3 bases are TGTGCCAGCAGCTACGGACAGGGTCTGGGGCAGTACTTC. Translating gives CASSYGQGLGQYF.

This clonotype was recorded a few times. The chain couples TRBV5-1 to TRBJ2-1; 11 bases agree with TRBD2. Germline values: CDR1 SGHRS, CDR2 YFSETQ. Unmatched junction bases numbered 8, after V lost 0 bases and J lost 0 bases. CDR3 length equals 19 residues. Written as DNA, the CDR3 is TGCGCCAGCAGCTTGGGACTAGCGGGGATTTGGAGCTCCTACAATGAGCAGTTCTTC. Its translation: CASSLGLAGIWSSYNEQFF. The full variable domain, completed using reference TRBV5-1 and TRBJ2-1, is KAGVTQTPRYLIKTRGQQVTLSCSPISGHRSVSWYQQTPGQGLQFLFEYFSETQRNKGNFPGRFSGRQFSNSRSEMNVSTLELGDSALYLCASSLGLAGIWSSYNEQFFGPGTRLTVL.

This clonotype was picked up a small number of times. The CDR3 sequence is CASSYLTGNTGELFF. The CDR3 region has the DNA TGTGCCAGCAGTTATTTAACGGGGAACACCGGGGAGCTGTTTTTT. The rearrangement uses TRBV12-3 or TRBV12-4 and TRBJ2-2; unclear D gene. The CDR3 extends over 15 amino acids. V was pared by 4 bases and J by 1 base, with 10 bases between.

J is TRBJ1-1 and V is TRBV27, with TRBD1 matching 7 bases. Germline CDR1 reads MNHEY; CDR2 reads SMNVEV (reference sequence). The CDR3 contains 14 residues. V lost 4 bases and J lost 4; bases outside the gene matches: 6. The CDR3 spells CASSSQQGSTEAFF. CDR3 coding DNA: TGTGCCAGCAGTTCGCAACAGGGGAGCACTGAAGCTTTCTTT.

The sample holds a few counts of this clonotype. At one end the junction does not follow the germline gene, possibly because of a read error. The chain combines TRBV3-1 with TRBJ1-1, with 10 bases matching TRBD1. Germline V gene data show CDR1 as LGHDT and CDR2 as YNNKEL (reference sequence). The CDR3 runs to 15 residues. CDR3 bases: TGTGCCAGCAACCAAAGGGGACAGGGGAACACTGAAGTTTTCTTT. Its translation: CASNQRGQGNTEVFF.

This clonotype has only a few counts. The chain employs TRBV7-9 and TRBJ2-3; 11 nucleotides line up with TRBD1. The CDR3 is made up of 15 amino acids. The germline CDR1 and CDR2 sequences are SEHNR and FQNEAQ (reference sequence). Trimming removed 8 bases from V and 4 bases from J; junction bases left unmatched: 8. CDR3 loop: CASDRTGGNPDTQYF. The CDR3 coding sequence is TGTGCCAGCGACAGGACAGGGGGCAATCCAGATACGCAGTATTTT.

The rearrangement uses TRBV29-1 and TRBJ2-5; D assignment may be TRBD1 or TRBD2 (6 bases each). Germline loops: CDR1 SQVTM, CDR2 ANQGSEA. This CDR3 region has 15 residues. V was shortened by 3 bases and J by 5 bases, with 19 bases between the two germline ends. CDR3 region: CSVDRGETVEETQYF. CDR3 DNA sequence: TGCAGCGTTGATAGGGGGGAGACAGTGGAGGAGACCCAGTACTTC.

CDR3 amino acids: CASSLGLQGPGANVLTF. The DNA for the CDR3 is TGCGCCAGCAGCTTGGGACTACAGGGGCCTGGGGCCAACGTCCTGACTTTC. The genes are TRBV5-1 and TRBJ2-6, with 7 bases lining up with TRBD1. The V gene's germline CDR1 is SGHRS and CDR2 YFSETQ. CDR3 length equals 17 residues. The J segment lost 2 bases and the V segment lost 0 bases, leaving 5 bases of the junction unmatched.

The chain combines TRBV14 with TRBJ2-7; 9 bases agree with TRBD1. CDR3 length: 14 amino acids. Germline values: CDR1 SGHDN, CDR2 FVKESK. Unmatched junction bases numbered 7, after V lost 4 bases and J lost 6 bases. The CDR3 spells CASSLGTGYSEQYF. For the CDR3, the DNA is TGTGCCAGCAGCCTCGGGACAGGGTATTCCGAGCAGTACTTC.

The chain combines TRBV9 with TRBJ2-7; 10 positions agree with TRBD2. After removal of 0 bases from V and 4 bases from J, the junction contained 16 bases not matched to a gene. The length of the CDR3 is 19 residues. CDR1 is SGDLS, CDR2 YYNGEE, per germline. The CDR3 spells CASSVGPLTIAGGDYEQYF. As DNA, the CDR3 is TGTGCCAGCAGCGTAGGTCCTCTTACCATAGCGGGGGGAGATTACGAGCAGTACTTC.

The CDR3 nucleotides are TGTGCCAGCAGTTTCGCGGGAGACCACGAGCAGTACTTC. Its translation is CASSFAGDHEQYF. This sequence joins TRBV27 and TRBJ2-1; 7 nucleotides match TRBD2. The closer fit of TRBJ2-7 to the DNA end suggests the J call may be wrong. Looked up from germline, CDR1 is MNHEY and CDR2 is SMNVEV (reference sequence). This CDR3 contains 13 residues.

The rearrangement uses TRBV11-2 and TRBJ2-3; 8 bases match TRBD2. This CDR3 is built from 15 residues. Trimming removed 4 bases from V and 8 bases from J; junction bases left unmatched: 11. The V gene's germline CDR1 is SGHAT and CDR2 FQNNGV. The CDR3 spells CASSSVGGLAGTQYF. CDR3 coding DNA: TGTGCCAGCAGCTCTGTGGGGGGGCTAGCGGGTACGCAGTATTTT.

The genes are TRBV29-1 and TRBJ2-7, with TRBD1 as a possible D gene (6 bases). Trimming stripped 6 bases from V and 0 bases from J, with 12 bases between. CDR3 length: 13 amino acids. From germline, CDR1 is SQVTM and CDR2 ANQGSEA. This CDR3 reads CSVWGPISYEQYF. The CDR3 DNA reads TGCAGCGTGTGGGGGCCCATCTCCTACGAGCAGTACTTC.

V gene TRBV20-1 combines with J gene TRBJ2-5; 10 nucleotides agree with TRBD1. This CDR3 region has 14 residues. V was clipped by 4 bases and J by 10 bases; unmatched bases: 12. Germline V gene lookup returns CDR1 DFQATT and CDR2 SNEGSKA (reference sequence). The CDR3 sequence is CSATRQGAGRDQYF. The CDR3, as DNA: TGCAGTGCTACACGACAGGGGGCCGGACGAGACCAGTACTTC.

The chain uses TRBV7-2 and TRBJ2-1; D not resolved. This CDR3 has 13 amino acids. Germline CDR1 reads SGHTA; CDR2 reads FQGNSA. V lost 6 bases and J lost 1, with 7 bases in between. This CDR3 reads CASRYESYNEQFF. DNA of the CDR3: TGTGCCAGCAGGTACGAATCCTACAATGAGCAGTTCTTC.

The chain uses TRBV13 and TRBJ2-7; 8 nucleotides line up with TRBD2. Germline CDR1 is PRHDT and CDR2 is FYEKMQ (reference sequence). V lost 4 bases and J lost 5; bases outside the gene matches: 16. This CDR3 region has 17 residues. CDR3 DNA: TGTGCCAGCAGCTCCTTAAAAGCCGGGACTAGGGTTAACGAGCAGTACTTC. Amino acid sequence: CASSSLKAGTRVNEQYF.

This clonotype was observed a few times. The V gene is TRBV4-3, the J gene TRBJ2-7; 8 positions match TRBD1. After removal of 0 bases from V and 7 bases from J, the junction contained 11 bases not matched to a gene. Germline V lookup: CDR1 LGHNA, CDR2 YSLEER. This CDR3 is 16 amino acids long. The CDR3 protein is CASSQDQVAGGGEQYF. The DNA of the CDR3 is TGCGCCAGCAGCCAAGATCAGGTGGCAGGGGGCGGGGAGCAGTACTTC.

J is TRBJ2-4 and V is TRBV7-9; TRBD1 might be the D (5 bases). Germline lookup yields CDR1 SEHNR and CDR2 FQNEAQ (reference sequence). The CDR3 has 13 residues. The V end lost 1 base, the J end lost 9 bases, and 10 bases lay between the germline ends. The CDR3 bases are TGTGCCAGCAGCTTAGAAGGGGTCGGCATTCAGTACTTC. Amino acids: CASSLEGVGIQYF.

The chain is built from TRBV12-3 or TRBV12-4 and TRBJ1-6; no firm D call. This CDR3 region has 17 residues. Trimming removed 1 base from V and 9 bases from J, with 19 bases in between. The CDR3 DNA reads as TGTGCCAGCAGTTTAGACCAGCGCCGGCTTTGGGGTTCACCCCTCCACTTT. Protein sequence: CASSLDQRRLWGSPLHF.

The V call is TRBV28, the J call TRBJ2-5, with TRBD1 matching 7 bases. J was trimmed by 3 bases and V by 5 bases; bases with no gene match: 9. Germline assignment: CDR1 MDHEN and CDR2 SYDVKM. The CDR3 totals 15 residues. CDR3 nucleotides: TGTGCCAGCAGTGCCCTCGGGCAGGGGGAAGAGACCCAGTACTTC. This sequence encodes CASSALGQGEETQYF.

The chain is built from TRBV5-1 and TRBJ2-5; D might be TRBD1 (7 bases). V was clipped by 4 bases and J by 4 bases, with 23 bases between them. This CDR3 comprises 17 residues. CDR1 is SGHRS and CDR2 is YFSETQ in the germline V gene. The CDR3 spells CASSLGVTGRIGETQYF. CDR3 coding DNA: TGCGCCAGCAGCCTGGGCGTGACAGGGAGGATTGGAGAGACCCAGTACTTC.

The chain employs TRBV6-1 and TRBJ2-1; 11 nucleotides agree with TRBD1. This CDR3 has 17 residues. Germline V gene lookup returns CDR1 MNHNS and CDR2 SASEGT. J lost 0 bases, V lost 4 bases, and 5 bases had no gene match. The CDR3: CASSAYGTGGSYNEQFF. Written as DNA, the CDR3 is TGTGCCAGCAGTGCCTACGGGACAGGGGGCTCCTACAATGAGCAGTTCTTC.